One sample yielded the 9 T cell receptor beta chains listed below, sequenced in a study of T-cell memory formation after mild COVID-19. MiXCR, run by TCRdb on the 5' RACE reads, gives a single entry per CDR3 protein. The sample contains approximately 390,000 distinct CDR3 sequences, approximately 15% of which appear only once. Sequenced material: PBMCs or a T cell subset sorted from them (not recorded which). These receptors were collected from a man between 18 and 35 years old who had mild COVID-19 (a few samples of this study predate the infection). Cell type and time point are not known.

A few counts support this clonotype. This chain uses TRBV6-5 with TRBJ2-1; 10 nucleotides agree with TRBD2. Trimming cost V 3 bases and J 10 bases; bases outside gene matches: 9. The germline V gene encodes CDR1 MNHEY and CDR2 SVGAGI. The CDR3 sequence is 15 residues long. The CDR3 bases are TGTGCCAGCAGTTATTCAGCGGGGGGGAGGAGAGAGCAGTTCTTC. This sequence encodes CASSYSAGGRREQFF.

This clonotype was recorded a few times. The genes are TRBV11-2 and TRBJ2-2; D is unclear. The germline CDR1 and CDR2 sequences are SGHAT and FQNNGV. The CDR3 loop spans 14 amino acids. Trimming pared 0 bases from V and 5 bases from J, leaving 7 bases between. CDR3 coding DNA: TGTGCCAGCAGCTTAGATCAGGCGACCGGGGAGCTGTTTTTT. The encoded protein is CASSLDQATGELFF.

The genes are TRBV20-1 and TRBJ1-4; 9 bases are shared with TRBD1. The CDR3 is 15 residues long. V dropped 1 base and J dropped 8; count of bases not matched to a gene: 8. The germline gives CDR1 DFQATT, CDR2 SNEGSKA (reference sequence). The CDR3 DNA is TGCAGTGCTAGAGGCACACAGGGGGCGAGGGAAAAACTGTTTTTT. Translated, it gives CSARGTQGAREKLFF.

The chain is built from TRBV10-3 and TRBJ2-3; 9 bases are shared with TRBD2. There are 15 residues in the CDR3. Germline values: CDR1 ENHRY, CDR2 SYGVKD. Trimming cost V 6 bases and J 6 bases; bases outside gene matches: 10. CDR3: CAIRRGSGGGDTQYF. In DNA form, the CDR3 reads TGTGCCATCAGACGGGGTAGCGGGGGTGGGGATACGCAGTATTTT.

The chain joins TRBV19 to TRBJ1-2, with 9 bases matching TRBD1. CDR3 size: 15 residues. Germline V gene sequence: CDR1 LNHDA, CDR2 SQIVND (reference sequence). J lost 8 bases, V lost 6 bases, and 13 bases had no gene match. The CDR3 sequence: CASRGTGNPGVGYTF. CDR3 nucleotide sequence: TGTGCCAGTAGAGGGACAGGGAACCCAGGAGTGGGCTACACCTTC.

The chain couples TRBV5-1 to TRBJ2-5, with TRBD1 matching 8 bases. The CDR3 consists of 14 residues. The trim removed 6 bases at V and 3 bases at J, leaving 7 bases unmatched. Germline V gene lookup returns CDR1 SGHRS and CDR2 YFSETQ. CDR3: CASTRGQEKETQYF. In DNA form, the CDR3 reads TGCGCCAGCACCCGGGGACAGGAAAAAGAGACCCAGTACTTC.

The genes are TRBV5-1 and TRBJ1-5; D gene unclear. This CDR3 comprises 15 residues. V was pared by 2 bases and J by 3 bases, with 12 bases between. CDR1 and CDR2 (germline): SGHRS, YFSETQ. This chain's CDR3 is CASSLVLSFNQPQHF. The CDR3 nucleotides read TGCGCCAGCAGCTTAGTACTATCATTCAATCAGCCCCAGCATTTT.

The rearrangement links TRBV12-3 or TRBV12-4 to TRBJ1-4; a possible D gene is TRBD1 (6 bases). V dropped 1 base and J dropped 7 bases, with 16 bases sitting between them. The CDR3 sequence is 16 residues long. The CDR3 region is CASSLGLLGAGEKLFF. The CDR3 coding sequence is TGTGCCAGCAGTTTAGGGCTTTTGGGGGCCGGTGAAAAACTGTTTTTT.

The J gene is TRBJ1-2, the V gene TRBV4-2; no clear D gene. V was cut by 1 base and J by 7 bases, with 16 bases left in between. From germline, CDR1 is LGHNA and CDR2 YNFKEQ. The CDR3 length is 15 residues. As DNA, the CDR3 is TGTGCCAGCAGCCAAGGAACGAGGGATCCTCTTGGCTACACCTTC. It codes for CASSQGTRDPLGYTF.